The sequence of this TCR beta chain was determined in a study of control samples from healthy donors and cancer patients. CDR1 is SGHAT and CDR2 is FQDESV in the germline V gene (reference sequence). The CDR3 is 13 residues long. Trimming took 3 bases from V and 4 from J, leaving 9 bases between them. Sequencing used immunoSEQ multiplex PCR; TCRdb keeps in-frame clones, though not all of them. The sample lists 150,000 or so clones; 93% were seen once. The TCR originated in a woman aged 55-70 years in good health. The V gene is TRBV11-1, the J gene TRBJ2-5; D possibly uses TRBD1 or TRBD2 (5 bases each). The sample taken for sequencing was blood. CDR3 in DNA: TGTGCCAGCAGCTTGTTGGGGACAGAGACCCAGTACTTC. It is translated as CASSLLGTETQYF.